This T cell receptor beta chain was identified in a study of beta chain features in type 1 diabetes. This clone showed up just a few times. The antigen is unknown. Reverse transcription of all isolated RNA meant that expressed TCRB transcripts were sequenced. Reads from naive, central memory and regulatory T cell samples averaged roughly 3.6 million. Data came from immunoSEQ multiplex PCR; TCRdb stores just in-frame clones and leaves some out. The sample yields about 190,000 clones, 6% to 9% seen once. With 4 bases removed from V and 8 bases from J, the gap between germline ends came to 20 bases. Germline V CDR1 and CDR2: MDHEN, SYDVKM. The CDR3 extends over 16 amino acids. Study findings and constraints: Among patients with Type 1 diabetes, TCRB CDR3s were moderately but significantly shorter in every one of the four CD4+ subsets. Resolution of whether HLA type affects TCRB rearrangement was not achieved here.

Cell sorting via CD45RO/CCR7/CD25/CD127/CD95/CD27 was performed to obtain CD4+ naive, central memory, regulatory and stem cell-like memory cells. This receptor was taken from a man aged 18-30 years with type 1 diabetes. The chain combines TRBV28 with TRBJ1-4, with D tentatively TRBD1 (5 bases). Sequenced sample: central memory CD4+ T cells from blood. The CDR3 DNA reads TGTGCCAGCAGTTCCCCCTCGGGGGAGGGTCGGGAAAAACTGTTTTTT. Translation gives CASSSPSGEGREKLFF.